This T cell receptor (beta chain) was identified in a study of beta chain features in type 1 diabetes. Findings and caveats of the study: Shorter TCRB CDR3s, moderately but significantly so, marked every one of the four CD4+ subsets in Type 1 diabetes patients.

Expressed TCRB transcripts were sequenced because the entire RNA isolate underwent reverse transcription. There were about 3.57 million reads on average in the naive, central memory and regulatory T cell samples. Clones were read by immunoSEQ multiplex PCR, and TCRdb kept only the in-frame ones, dropping some. The sample lists 250,000 to 300,000 clones; about 24% were seen once. As for this clone: The target antigen is unknown.

The CDR3 spans 14 residues. Germline V gene lookup returns CDR1 SGHRS and CDR2 YFSETQ. Between the trimmed V and J ends, which lost 4 bases and 6 bases, there was a span of 17 bases. One heparinised draw of blood, averaging about 110 mL, came from each donor. The V gene is TRBV5-1, the J gene TRBJ2-7; D gene unclear. Material for sequencing was naive CD4+ T cells from blood. The origin of this receptor is a woman aged 25 to 39 with type 1 diabetes. This CDR3 is CASSEILHGVEQYF. As DNA, the CDR3 is TGCGCCAGCAGCGAAATTTTGCATGGAGTCGAGCAGTACTTC.